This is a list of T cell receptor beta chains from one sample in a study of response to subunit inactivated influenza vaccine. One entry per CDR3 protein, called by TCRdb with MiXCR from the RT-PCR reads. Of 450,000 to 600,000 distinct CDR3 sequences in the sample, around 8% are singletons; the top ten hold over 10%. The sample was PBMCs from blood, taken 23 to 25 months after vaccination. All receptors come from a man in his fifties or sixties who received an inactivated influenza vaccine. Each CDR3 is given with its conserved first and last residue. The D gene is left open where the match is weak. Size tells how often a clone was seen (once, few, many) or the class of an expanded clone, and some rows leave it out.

CDR3aa: CASRKTRSSTDTQYF
CDR3nt: TGTGCCAGCAGGAAGACTAGATCCTCCACAGATACGCAGTATTTT
v_gene: TRBV5-4
abundance: few
d_gene: NA
j_gene: TRBJ2-3

CDR3aa: CASSFWAGVTGELFF
CDR3nt: TGTGCCAGCAGTTTTTGGGCGGGAGTTACCGGGGAGCTGTTTTTT
v_gene: TRBV12-3/TRBV12-4
abundance: few
d_gene: TRBD2
j_gene: TRBJ2-2

CDR3aa: CASSGDRYQPQHF
CDR3nt: TGTGCCAGCAGCGGTGACAGGTATCAGCCCCAGCATTTT
v_gene: TRBV2
abundance: many
d_gene: NA
j_gene: TRBJ1-5

CDR3aa: CASSARTRPGDTQYF
CDR3nt: TGTGCCAGCAGTGCAAGGACCCGCCCGGGAGATACGCAGTATTTT
v_gene: TRBV12-3/TRBV12-4
abundance: few
d_gene: NA
j_gene: TRBJ2-3

CDR3aa: CSAGRRQNTEAFF
CDR3nt: TGCAGTGCTGGGCGGAGACAGAACACTGAAGCTTTCTTT
v_gene: TRBV20-1
abundance: NA
d_gene: NA
j_gene: TRBJ1-1

CDR3aa: CSGNRAVIETQYF
CDR3nt: TGCAGCGGAAACAGGGCTGTTATAGAGACCCAGTACTTC
v_gene: TRBV29-1
abundance: few
d_gene: NA
j_gene: TRBJ2-5

CDR3aa: CSARDTSGGASATQYF
CDR3nt: TGCAGTGCTAGAGATACTAGCGGGGGGGCCTCTGCTACGCAGTATTTT
v_gene: TRBV20-1
abundance: few
d_gene: TRBD2
j_gene: TRBJ2-3

CDR3aa: CASRTGMSYNEQFF
CDR3nt: TGTGCCAGCAGGACCGGGATGTCCTACAATGAGCAGTTCTTC
v_gene: TRBV2
abundance: few
d_gene: NA
j_gene: TRBJ2-1

CDR3aa: CASSLDELTSTDTQYF
CDR3nt: TGTGCCAGCAGCTTAGACGAACTCACTAGCACAGATACGCAGTATTTT
v_gene: TRBV11-2
abundance: few
d_gene: NA
j_gene: TRBJ2-3

CDR3aa: CASSSIVGYEQYF
CDR3nt: TGTGCCAGCAGCTCTATAGTTGGCTACGAGCAGTACTTC
v_gene: TRBV27
abundance: many
d_gene: NA
j_gene: TRBJ2-7

CDR3aa: CASSLVLAGNSEQYF
CDR3nt: TGTGCCAGCAGCTTAGTGCTAGCGGGAAACAGCGAGCAGTACTTC
v_gene: TRBV11-2
abundance: NA
d_gene: TRBD2
j_gene: TRBJ2-7

CDR3aa: CASGGGIDTQYF
CDR3nt: TGTGCCAGTGGGGGGGGGATAGATACGCAGTATTTT
v_gene: TRBV6-1
abundance: few
d_gene: TRBD2
j_gene: TRBJ2-3

CDR3aa: CASSHVGNHEQYF
CDR3nt: TGTGCCAGCAGCCATGTGGGAAATCACGAGCAGTACTTC
v_gene: TRBV5-5
abundance: NA
d_gene: NA
j_gene: TRBJ2-7

CDR3aa: CASSQAEARAGELFF
CDR3nt: TGCGCCAGCAGTCAAGCGGAGGCCCGGGCCGGGGAGCTGTTTTTT
v_gene: TRBV5-1
abundance: few
d_gene: NA
j_gene: TRBJ2-2

CDR3aa: CAIRRGIGNTIYF
CDR3nt: TGTGCCATCAGAAGGGGGATTGGCAACACCATATATTTT
v_gene: TRBV10-3
abundance: many
d_gene: NA
j_gene: TRBJ1-3

CDR3aa: CASSLSRDRGRTDTQYF
CDR3nt: TGTGCCAGCAGCTTAAGTCGGGACAGGGGGCGAACAGATACGCAGTATTTT
v_gene: TRBV7-9
abundance: NA
d_gene: TRBD1
j_gene: TRBJ2-3

CDR3aa: CSARGLEGQGTDTQYF
CDR3nt: TGCAGTGCTAGGGGTCTTGAGGGGCAGGGTACAGATACGCAGTATTTT
v_gene: TRBV20-1
abundance: many
d_gene: NA
j_gene: TRBJ2-3

CDR3aa: CASSADRTIQYF
CDR3nt: TGTGCCAGCAGTGCTGACAGGACCATTCAGTACTTC
v_gene: TRBV6-5
abundance: NA
d_gene: NA
j_gene: TRBJ2-4

CDR3aa: CASSIRNGDTQYF
CDR3nt: TGTGCCAGTAGTATACGTAACGGAGATACGCAGTATTTT
v_gene: TRBV19
abundance: NA
d_gene: NA
j_gene: TRBJ2-3

CDR3aa: CSARDLTAEAFF
CDR3nt: TGCAGTGCTAGAGATTTAACCGCTGAAGCTTTCTTT
v_gene: TRBV20-1
abundance: few
d_gene: NA
j_gene: TRBJ1-1

CDR3aa: CASSQGSTNYGYTF
CDR3nt: TGCGCCAGCAGCCAAGGCAGCACTAACTATGGCTACACCTTC
v_gene: TRBV4-3
abundance: NA
d_gene: NA
j_gene: TRBJ1-2

CDR3aa: CASSSAFRTSGHNEQYF
CDR3nt: TGTGCCAGCAGCTCTGCATTTCGGACTAGCGGGCACAACGAGCAGTACTTC
v_gene: TRBV5-5
abundance: few
d_gene: TRBD2
j_gene: TRBJ2-7

CDR3aa: CASSLTPAETQYF
CDR3nt: TGTGCCAGCAGTTTAACCCCGGCGGAGACCCAGTACTTC
v_gene: TRBV28
abundance: NA
d_gene: NA
j_gene: TRBJ2-5

CDR3aa: CASSLASGGADTQYF
CDR3nt: TGTGCCAGCAGTTTGGCTAGCGGGGGGGCAGATACGCAGTATTTT
v_gene: TRBV12-3/TRBV12-4
abundance: many
d_gene: TRBD2
j_gene: TRBJ2-3

CDR3aa: CASSFGYMYEQYF
CDR3nt: TGTGCCAGCAGCTTCGGCTATATGTACGAGCAGTACTTC
v_gene: TRBV11-2
abundance: many
d_gene: NA
j_gene: TRBJ2-7

CDR3aa: CASSLGQGHNEKLFF
CDR3nt: TGCGCCAGCAGCTTGGGACAGGGACATAATGAAAAACTGTTTTTT
v_gene: TRBV5-1
abundance: few
d_gene: TRBD1
j_gene: TRBJ1-4

CDR3aa: CASSADGDTEAFF
CDR3nt: TGTGCCAGCAGTGCCGACGGGGACACTGAAGCTTTCTTT
v_gene: TRBV6-1
abundance: many
d_gene: NA
j_gene: TRBJ1-1

CDR3aa: CASSPTHERLSSYNEQFF
CDR3nt: TGTGCCAGCTCACCAACTCACGAGCGGCTCAGCTCCTACAATGAGCAGTTCTTC
v_gene: TRBV18
abundance: NA
d_gene: NA
j_gene: TRBJ2-1

CDR3aa: CASSHAGTEAFF
CDR3nt: TGTGCCAGCAGCCATGCAGGCACTGAAGCTTTCTTT
v_gene: TRBV14
abundance: few
d_gene: NA
j_gene: TRBJ1-1

CDR3aa: CASSQSGVGGYTF
CDR3nt: TGCGCCAGCAGCCAATCTGGGGTTGGTGGCTACACCTTC
v_gene: TRBV4-1
abundance: few
d_gene: NA
j_gene: TRBJ1-2

CDR3aa: CASSDQGSSTDTQYF
CDR3nt: TGTGCCAGCAGTGACCAGGGCTCTAGCACAGATACGCAGTATTTT
v_gene: TRBV2
abundance: few
d_gene: NA
j_gene: TRBJ2-3

CDR3aa: CASNPDGPDTQYF
CDR3nt: TGTGCCAGCAACCCCGACGGGCCAGATACGCAGTATTTT
v_gene: TRBV7-9
abundance: NA
d_gene: NA
j_gene: TRBJ2-3

CDR3aa: CASSFGPNTEAFF
CDR3nt: TGTGCTAGCAGCTTCGGGCCGAACACTGAAGCTTTCTTT
v_gene: TRBV7-7
abundance: few
d_gene: NA
j_gene: TRBJ1-1

CDR3aa: CASSLGQGSNTGELFF
CDR3nt: TGTGCCAGCAGCTTAGGGCAGGGGTCGAACACCGGGGAGCTGTTTTTT
v_gene: TRBV11-2
abundance: few
d_gene: NA
j_gene: TRBJ2-2

CDR3aa: CASSQTGGKLFF
CDR3nt: TGTGCCAGCAGCCAGACAGGGGGAAAACTGTTTTTT
v_gene: TRBV11-2
abundance: few
d_gene: TRBD1
j_gene: TRBJ1-4

CDR3aa: CASSPGTGEYEQYF
CDR3nt: TGTGCCAGCAGCCCAGGGACAGGGGAATACGAGCAGTACTTC
v_gene: TRBV11-2
abundance: many
d_gene: TRBD1
j_gene: TRBJ2-7

CDR3aa: CASKFDTEAFF
CDR3nt: TGTGCCAGCAAGTTTGACACTGAAGCTTTCTTT
v_gene: TRBV12-3/TRBV12-4
abundance: many
d_gene: NA
j_gene: TRBJ1-1

CDR3aa: CSGTHQTNYGYTF
CDR3nt: TGCAGTGGCACACATCAGACTAACTATGGCTACACCTTC
v_gene: TRBV20-1
abundance: many
d_gene: NA
j_gene: TRBJ1-2

CDR3aa: CASSGRAGGADEQFF
CDR3nt: TGCGCCAGCAGTGGCCGGGCAGGGGGCGCGGATGAGCAGTTCTTC
v_gene: TRBV10-2
abundance: few
d_gene: TRBD1
j_gene: TRBJ2-1

CDR3aa: CASSLDSSSYEQYF
CDR3nt: TGCGCCAGCAGCTTGGATAGCAGCTCCTACGAGCAGTACTTC
v_gene: TRBV5-1
abundance: many
d_gene: NA
j_gene: TRBJ2-7

CDR3aa: CASSYRIAGGFTSYNEQFF
CDR3nt: TGTGCCAGCAGTTACAGGATAGCGGGAGGATTCACCTCCTACAATGAGCAGTTCTTC
v_gene: TRBV6-2/TRBV6-3
abundance: NA
d_gene: TRBD2
j_gene: TRBJ2-1

CDR3aa: CASSPVEITDTQYF
CDR3nt: TGTGCCAGCTCACCAGTGGAAATCACAGATACGCAGTATTTT
v_gene: TRBV18
abundance: few
d_gene: NA
j_gene: TRBJ2-3

CDR3aa: CASSVASGNNEQFF
CDR3nt: TGTGCCAGCAGCGTGGCTAGCGGTAACAATGAGCAGTTCTTC
v_gene: TRBV9
abundance: NA
d_gene: TRBD2
j_gene: TRBJ2-1

CDR3aa: CASSARGVGKPGETQYF
CDR3nt: TGTGCCAGCAGCGCGCGGGGAGTTGGAAAGCCGGGAGAGACCCAGTACTTC
v_gene: TRBV9
abundance: few
d_gene: NA
j_gene: TRBJ2-5

CDR3aa: CASSSGLATNTGELFF
CDR3nt: TGTGCCAGCAGTTCCGGACTAGCGACTAACACCGGGGAGCTGTTTTTT
v_gene: TRBV12-3/TRBV12-4
abundance: NA
d_gene: TRBD2
j_gene: TRBJ2-2

CDR3aa: CASRLRGLHTGELFF
CDR3nt: TGTGCCAGCAGACTCCGTGGATTACACACCGGGGAGCTGTTTTTT
v_gene: TRBV3-1
abundance: NA
d_gene: NA
j_gene: TRBJ2-2

CDR3aa: CASSPGQGARETQYF
CDR3nt: TGTGCCAGCAGCCCGGGACAGGGGGCAAGAGAGACCCAGTACTTC
v_gene: TRBV11-1
abundance: few
d_gene: TRBD1
j_gene: TRBJ2-5

CDR3aa: CASSQLQIAGELYNEQFF
CDR3nt: TGCGCCAGCAGCCAACTACAAATAGCGGGGGAGCTATACAATGAGCAGTTCTTC
v_gene: TRBV4-3
abundance: few
d_gene: TRBD2
j_gene: TRBJ2-1

CDR3aa: CASSPGNTEAFF
CDR3nt: TGTGCCAGCTCTCCAGGGAACACTGAAGCTTTCTTT
v_gene: TRBV18
abundance: many
d_gene: NA
j_gene: TRBJ1-1

CDR3aa: CSVRERREGSYEQYF
CDR3nt: TGCAGCGTTCGCGAGCGGCGGGAGGGATCCTACGAGCAGTACTTC
v_gene: TRBV29-1
abundance: few
d_gene: TRBD2
j_gene: TRBJ2-7

CDR3aa: CASSTGLSGNTIYF
CDR3nt: TGTGCCAGCAGTACAGGGCTTTCTGGAAACACCATATATTTT
v_gene: TRBV6-1
abundance: many
d_gene: NA
j_gene: TRBJ1-3

CDR3aa: CASSQSRGEQYF
CDR3nt: TGTGCCAGCAGCCAATCGAGGGGGGAGCAGTACTTC
v_gene: TRBV16
abundance: few
d_gene: NA
j_gene: TRBJ2-7

CDR3aa: CASSQVHSGRAPGNEQFF
CDR3nt: TGTGCCAGCAGTCAAGTCCATAGCGGGAGGGCCCCTGGCAATGAGCAGTTCTTC
v_gene: TRBV3-1
abundance: few
d_gene: TRBD2
j_gene: TRBJ2-1

CDR3aa: CASSEGQGATQYF
CDR3nt: TGTGCCAGCAGTGAGGGACAGGGGGCGACCCAGTACTTC
v_gene: TRBV6-1
abundance: few
d_gene: TRBD1
j_gene: TRBJ2-5

CDR3aa: CASSLDPAGNTIYF
CDR3nt: TGTGCCAGCAGCTTAGATCCGGCTGGAAACACCATATATTTT
v_gene: TRBV7-6
abundance: many
d_gene: NA
j_gene: TRBJ1-3

CDR3aa: CASSQEGGFSYNEQFF
CDR3nt: TGCGCCAGCAGCCAAGAGGGCGGATTCTCCTACAATGAGCAGTTCTTC
v_gene: TRBV4-1
abundance: few
d_gene: NA
j_gene: TRBJ2-1

CDR3aa: CASSPQTGLGETQYF
CDR3nt: TGCGCCAGCAGCCCTCAGACAGGGCTGGGGGAGACCCAGTACTTC
v_gene: TRBV4-3
abundance: many
d_gene: TRBD1
j_gene: TRBJ2-5